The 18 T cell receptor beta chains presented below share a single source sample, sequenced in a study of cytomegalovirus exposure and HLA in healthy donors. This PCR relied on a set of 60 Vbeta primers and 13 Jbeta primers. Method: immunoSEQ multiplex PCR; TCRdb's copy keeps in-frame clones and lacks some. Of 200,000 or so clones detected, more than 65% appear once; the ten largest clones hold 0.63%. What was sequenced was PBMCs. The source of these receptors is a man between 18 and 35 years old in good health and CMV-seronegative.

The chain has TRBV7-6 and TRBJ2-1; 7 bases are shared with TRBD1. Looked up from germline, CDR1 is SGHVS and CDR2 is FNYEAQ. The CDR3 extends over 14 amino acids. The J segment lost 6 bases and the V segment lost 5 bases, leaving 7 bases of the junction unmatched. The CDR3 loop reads CASSTRDRPNEQFF. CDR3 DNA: TGTGCCAGCAGCACCAGGGACAGACCCAATGAGCAGTTCTTC.

Here the CDR3 DNA reads TGTGCCAGCAGTCCCCACGGGACAGGGGGCGTCGATGAGCAGTTCTTC. Encoded protein: CASSPHGTGGVDEQFF. This chain uses TRBV27 with TRBJ2-1; 12 bases fit TRBD1. J gave up 8 bases and V 5 bases, and 10 bases lay outside the gene matches. The CDR3 extends over 16 amino acids. Germline V CDR1 and CDR2: MNHEY, SMNVEV (reference sequence).

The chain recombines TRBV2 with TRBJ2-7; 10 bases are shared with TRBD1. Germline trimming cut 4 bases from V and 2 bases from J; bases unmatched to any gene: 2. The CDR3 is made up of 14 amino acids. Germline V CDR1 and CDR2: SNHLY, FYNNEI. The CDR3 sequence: CASSVDRGAYEQYF. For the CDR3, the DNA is TGTGCCAGCAGTGTGGACAGGGGGGCCTACGAGCAGTACTTC.

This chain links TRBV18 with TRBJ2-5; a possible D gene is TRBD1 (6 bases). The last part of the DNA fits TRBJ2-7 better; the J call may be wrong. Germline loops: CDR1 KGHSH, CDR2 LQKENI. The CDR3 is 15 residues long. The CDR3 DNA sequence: TGTGCCAGCTCACCAACCGGGACACTCCTAGACGAGCAGTACTTC. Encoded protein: CASSPTGTLLDEQYF.

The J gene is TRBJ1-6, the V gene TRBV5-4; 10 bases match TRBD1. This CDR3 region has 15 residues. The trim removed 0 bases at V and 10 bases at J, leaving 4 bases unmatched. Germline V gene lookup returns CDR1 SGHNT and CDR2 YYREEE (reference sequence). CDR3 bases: TGTGCCAGCAGCTTGGTTCGGGACAGGGGATCACCCCTCCACTTT. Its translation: CASSLVRDRGSPLHF.

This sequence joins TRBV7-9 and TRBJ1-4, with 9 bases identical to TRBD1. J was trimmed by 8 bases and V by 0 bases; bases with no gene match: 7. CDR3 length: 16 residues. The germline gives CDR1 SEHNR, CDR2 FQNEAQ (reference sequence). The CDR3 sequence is CASSLALDRGGEKLFF. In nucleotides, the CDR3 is TGTGCCAGCAGCTTAGCCCTGGACAGGGGAGGCGAAAAACTGTTTTTT. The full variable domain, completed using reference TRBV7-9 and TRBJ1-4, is DTGVSQNPRHKITKRGQNVTFRCDPISEHNRLYWYRQTLGQGPEFLTYFQNEAQLEKSRLLSDRFSAERPKGSFSTLEIQRTEQGDSAMYLCASSLALDRGGEKLFFGSGTQLSVL.

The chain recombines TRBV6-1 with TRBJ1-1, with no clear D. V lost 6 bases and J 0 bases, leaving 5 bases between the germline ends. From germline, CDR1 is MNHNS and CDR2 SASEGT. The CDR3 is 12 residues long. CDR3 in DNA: TGTGCCAGCAGATCAGTGAACACTGAAGCTTTCTTT. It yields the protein CASRSVNTEAFF.

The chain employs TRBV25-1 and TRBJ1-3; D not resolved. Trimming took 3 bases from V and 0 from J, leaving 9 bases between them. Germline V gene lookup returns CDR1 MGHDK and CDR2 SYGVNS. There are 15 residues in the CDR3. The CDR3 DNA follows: TGTGCCAGCAGTGACGTCAGAACCTCTGGAAACACCATATATTTT. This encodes CASSDVRTSGNTIYF. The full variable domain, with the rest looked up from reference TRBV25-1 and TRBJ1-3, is EADIYQTPRYLVIGTGKKITLECSQTMGHDKMYWYQQDPGMELHLIHYSYGVNSTEKGDLSSESTVSRIRTEHFPLTLESARPSHTSQYLCASSDVRTSGNTIYFGEGSWLTVV.

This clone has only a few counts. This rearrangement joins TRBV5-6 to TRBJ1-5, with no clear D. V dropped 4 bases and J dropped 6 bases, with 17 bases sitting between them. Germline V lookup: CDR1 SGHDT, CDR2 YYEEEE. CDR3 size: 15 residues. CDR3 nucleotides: TGTGCCAGCAGCCAATTTGAAGTATCGGGTCAGCCCCAGCATTTT. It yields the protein CASSQFEVSGQPQHF. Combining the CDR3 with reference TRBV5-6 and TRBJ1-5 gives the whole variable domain DAGVTQSPTHLIKTRGQQVTLRCSPKSGHDTVSWYQQALGQGPQFIFQYYEEEERQRGNFPDRFSGHQFPNYSSELNVNALLLGDSALYLCASSQFEVSGQPQHFGDGTRLSIL.

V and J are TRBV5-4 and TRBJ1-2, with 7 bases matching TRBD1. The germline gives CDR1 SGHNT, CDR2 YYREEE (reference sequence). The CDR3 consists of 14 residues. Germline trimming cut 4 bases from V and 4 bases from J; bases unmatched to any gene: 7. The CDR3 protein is CASSVPTGIYGYTF. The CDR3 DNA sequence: TGTGCCAGCAGCGTACCGACAGGGATCTATGGCTACACCTTC.

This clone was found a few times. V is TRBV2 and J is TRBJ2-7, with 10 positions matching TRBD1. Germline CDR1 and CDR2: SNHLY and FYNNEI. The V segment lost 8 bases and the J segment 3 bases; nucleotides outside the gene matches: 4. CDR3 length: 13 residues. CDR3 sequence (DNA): TGTGCCAGCGGGGGGACAGGGGTCTACGAGCAGTACTTC. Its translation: CASGGTGVYEQYF. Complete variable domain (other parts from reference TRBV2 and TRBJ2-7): EPEVTQTPSHQVTQMGQEVILRCVPISNHLYFYWYRQILGQKVEFLVSFYNNEISEKSEIFDDQFSVERPDGSNFTLKIRSTKLEDSAMYFCASGGTGVYEQYFGPGTRLTVT.

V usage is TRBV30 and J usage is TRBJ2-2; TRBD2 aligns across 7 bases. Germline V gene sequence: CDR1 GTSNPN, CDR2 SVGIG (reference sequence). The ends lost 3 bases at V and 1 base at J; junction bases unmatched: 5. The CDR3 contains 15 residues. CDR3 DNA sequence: TGTGCCTGGAGCCGGACTAGTCTGAACACCGGGGAGCTGTTTTTT. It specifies CAWSRTSLNTGELFF. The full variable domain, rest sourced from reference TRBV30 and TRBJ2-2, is SQTIHQWPATLVQPVGSPLSLECTVEGTSNPNLYWYRQAAGRGLQLLFYSVGIGQISSEVPQNLSASRPQDRQFILSSKKLLLSDSGFYLCAWSRTSLNTGELFFGEGSRLTVL.

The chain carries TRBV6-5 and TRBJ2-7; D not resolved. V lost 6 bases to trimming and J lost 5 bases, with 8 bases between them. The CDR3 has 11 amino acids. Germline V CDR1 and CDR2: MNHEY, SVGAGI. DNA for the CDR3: TGTGCCAGCAGGGCTGTTGACGAGCAGTACTTC. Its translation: CASRAVDEQYF.

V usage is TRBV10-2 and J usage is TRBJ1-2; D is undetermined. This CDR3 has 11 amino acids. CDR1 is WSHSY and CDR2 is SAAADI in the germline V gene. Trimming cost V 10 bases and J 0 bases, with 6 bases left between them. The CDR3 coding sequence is TGCGCCACCGGGTCTAACTATGGCTACACCTTC. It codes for CATGSNYGYTF.

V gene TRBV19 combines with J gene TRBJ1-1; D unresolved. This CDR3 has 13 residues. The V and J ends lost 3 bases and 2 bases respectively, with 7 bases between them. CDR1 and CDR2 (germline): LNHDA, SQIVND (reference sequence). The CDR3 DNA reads TGTGCCAGTAGTATGGAGGGAAACACTGAAGCTTTCTTT. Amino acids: CASSMEGNTEAFF.

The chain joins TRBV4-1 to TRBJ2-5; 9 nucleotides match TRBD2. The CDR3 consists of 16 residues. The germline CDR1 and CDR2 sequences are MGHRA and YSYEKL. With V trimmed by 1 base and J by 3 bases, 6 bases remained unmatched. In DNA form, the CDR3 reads TGCGCCAGCAGCCAAGCTAGCGGGACGTTAGAAGAGACCCAGTACTTC. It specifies CASSQASGTLEETQYF.

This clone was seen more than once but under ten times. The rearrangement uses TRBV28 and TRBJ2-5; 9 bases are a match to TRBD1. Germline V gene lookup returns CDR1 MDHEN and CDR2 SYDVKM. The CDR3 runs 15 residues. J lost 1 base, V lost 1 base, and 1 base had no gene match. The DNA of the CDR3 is TGTGCCAGCAGTTTATCACAGGGGGCCCAAGAGACCCAGTACTTC. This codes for CASSLSQGAQETQYF.

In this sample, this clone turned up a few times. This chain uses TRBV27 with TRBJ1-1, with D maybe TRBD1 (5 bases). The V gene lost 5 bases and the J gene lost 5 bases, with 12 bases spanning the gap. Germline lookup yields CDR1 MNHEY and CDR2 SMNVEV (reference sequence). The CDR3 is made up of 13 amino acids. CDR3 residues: CASSLQGRTEAFF. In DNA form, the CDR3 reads TGTGCCAGCAGTCTTCAGGGAAGGACTGAAGCTTTCTTT.